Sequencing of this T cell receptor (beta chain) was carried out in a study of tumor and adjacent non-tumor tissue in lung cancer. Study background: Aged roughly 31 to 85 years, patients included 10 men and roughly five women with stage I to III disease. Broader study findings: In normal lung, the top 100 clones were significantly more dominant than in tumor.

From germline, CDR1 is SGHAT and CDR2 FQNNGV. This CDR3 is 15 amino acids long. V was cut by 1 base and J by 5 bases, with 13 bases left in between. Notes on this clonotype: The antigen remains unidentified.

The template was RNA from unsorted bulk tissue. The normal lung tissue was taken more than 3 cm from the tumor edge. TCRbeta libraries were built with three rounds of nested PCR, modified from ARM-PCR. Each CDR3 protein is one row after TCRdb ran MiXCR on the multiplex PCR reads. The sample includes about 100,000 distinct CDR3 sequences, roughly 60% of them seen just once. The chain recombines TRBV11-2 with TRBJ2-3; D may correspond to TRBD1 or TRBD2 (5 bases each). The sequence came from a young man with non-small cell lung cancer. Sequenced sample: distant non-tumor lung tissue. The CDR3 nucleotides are TGTGCCAGCAGCTTAGCTGGGGCACGGGGAGATACGCAGTATTTT. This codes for CASSLAGARGDTQYF.